This T cell receptor (beta chain) was sequenced during a study of T-cell reconstitution after alpha-beta-depleted transplantation in children. The CDR3 sequence is 13 residues long. Germline V gene data show CDR1 as SQVTM and CDR2 as ANQGSEA. V dropped 8 bases and J dropped 7; count of bases not matched to a gene: 11. Unique molecular identifiers featured in how the TCRbeta library was prepared. Using its own MiXCR run on the PCR reads, TCRdb lists one record per CDR3 protein. The profile shows 490,000 or so distinct CDR3 sequences, around 12% of them singletons. The TCR sequence derives from a human donor who donated a stem cell graft to a child with combined immunodeficiency. Sequences were derived from PBMCs from the stem cell graft donor, sampled from the stem cell graft. The chain employs TRBV29-1 and TRBJ1-1; 9 bases map to TRBD1. In nucleotides, the CDR3 is TGCAGCTGCCGAACAGGGGGCGCAGGTGAAGCTTTCTTT. Residues: CSCRTGGAGEAFF.